Here is one T cell receptor beta chain with its context. The target antigen is unknown. Method: immunoSEQ multiplex PCR; TCRdb's copy keeps in-frame clones and lacks some. The data show fewer than 95,000 clones, roughly 90% seen once. This entry comes from a study of T cell responses to AZD1222 COVID-19 vaccine. Study conclusions and caveats: Without day 14 samples, only post-peak T cell repertoires were studied.

The specimen was peripheral blood, collected 28 days after the second AZD1222 dose. The TCR was taken from an adult who received the AZD1222 COVID-19 vaccine.

As DNA, the CDR3 is TGTGCCAGCAGTTTAACCCTAACCGGGGAGCTGTTTTTT. Its translation: CASSLTLTGELFF. The chain recombines TRBV27 with TRBJ2-2, with no clear D. Germline V gene lookup returns CDR1 MNHEY and CDR2 SMNVEV (reference sequence). CDR3 length: 13 residues. The V end lost 2 bases, the J end lost 5 bases, and 6 bases lay between the germline ends.